Presented here are 21 T cell receptor beta chains from one specimen sequenced in a study of cytomegalovirus exposure and HLA in healthy donors. Vbeta (60) and Jbeta (13) primers were used in the PCR. Using immunoSEQ multiplex PCR, the repertoire was profiled, and TCRdb retains in-frame clones only, with some absent. The top ten hold about 0.1% of the sample, which has 180,000 or so clones, 82% seen once. The sample was PBMCs. The receptors were gathered from a boy younger than 10 in good health and CMV-seronegative.

The rearrangement links TRBV15 to TRBJ1-2; 8 bases map to TRBD1. Per the germline V gene, CDR1 is LNHNV and CDR2 is YYDKDF (reference sequence). The CDR3 runs to 14 residues. Trimming at V came to 7 bases and at J to 4 bases, leaving 8 bases not matched to a gene. The CDR3: CATTSDRDLYGYTF. For the CDR3, the DNA is TGTGCCACCACGTCGGACAGGGACCTCTATGGCTACACCTTC.

The chain recombines TRBV7-3 with TRBJ2-5; D possibly corresponds to TRBD2 (7 bases). The DNA end favors TRBJ2-7, so the J call may be wrong. This CDR3 is 15 amino acids long. From germline, CDR1 is SGHTA and CDR2 FQGTGA. The chain's CDR3 is CASSFQGGGTYEQYF. The CDR3 DNA is TGTGCCAGCAGTTTCCAGGGAGGGGGGACCTACGAGCAGTACTTC.

V gene TRBV5-4 combines with J gene TRBJ2-1, with D hard to call. The CDR3 has 16 residues. CDR1 and CDR2 (germline): SGHNT, YYREEE (reference sequence). The ends were cut back, 0 bases at V and 4 bases at J, with 14 bases in the middle. DNA for the CDR3: TGTGCCAGCAGCTTGGAGGAGAGGAGTCAATACAATGAGCAGTTCTTC. This encodes CASSLEERSQYNEQFF.

V and J are TRBV27 and TRBJ1-1; no definite D call. V lost 5 bases and J lost 5, with 15 bases in between. Germline V gene data show CDR1 as MNHEY and CDR2 as SMNVEV (reference sequence). The CDR3 is 14 residues long. CDR3 coding DNA: TGTGCCAGCAGTCTTACTCTCCCAGGAACTGAAGCTTTCTTT. It is translated as CASSLTLPGTEAFF.

The chain employs TRBV29-1 and TRBJ2-5; 7 bases are shared with TRBD1. There are 13 residues in the CDR3. The germline V gene encodes CDR1 SQVTM and CDR2 ANQGSEA. V gave up 7 bases and J gave up 5 bases; unmatched junction bases: 10. CDR3 loop: CSGTPGGFETQYF. DNA of the CDR3: TGCAGCGGAACCCCAGGGGGATTTGAGACCCAGTACTTC.

The gene calls are TRBV7-2 and TRBJ1-1; TRBD1 aligns across 9 bases. Germline V gene lookup returns CDR1 SGHTA and CDR2 FQGNSA. With V trimmed by 5 bases and J by 5 bases, 9 bases remained unmatched. This CDR3 is 15 amino acids long. As DNA, the CDR3 is TGTGCCAGCAGCCCCGGGACAGGGTTTGGGACTGAAGCTTTCTTT. Amino acids: CASSPGTGFGTEAFF.

This clone has only one observation. The chain is built from TRBV4-2 and TRBJ1-2; 9 bases are a match to TRBD1. The V and J ends lost 2 bases and 4 bases, in that order; junction bases with no gene match: 2. The CDR3 has 14 residues. Germline V gene lookup returns CDR1 LGHNA and CDR2 YNFKEQ. The CDR3 region is CASSQLQGAYGYTF. CDR3 coding DNA: TGTGCCAGCAGCCAATTACAGGGGGCCTATGGCTACACCTTC.

This chain links TRBV7-9 with TRBJ2-6, with unresolved D. Trimming removed 2 bases from V and 3 bases from J, with 5 bases in between. The germline gives CDR1 SEHNR, CDR2 FQNEAQ (reference sequence). CDR3 length equals 14 residues. Written as DNA, the CDR3 is TGTGCCAGCAGCTTACAGGATGGGGCCAACGTCCTGACTTTC. Translated: CASSLQDGANVLTF.

The chain combines TRBV7-3 with TRBJ1-1, with TRBD1 as a possible D gene (6 bases). Germline values: CDR1 SGHTA, CDR2 FQGTGA. Trimming cost V 4 bases and J 7 bases, with 28 bases left between them. CDR3 length equals 18 residues. This CDR3 is CASSSPRGRSRGLDEAFF. Here the CDR3 DNA reads TGTGCCAGCAGCTCGCCACGCGGTCGGTCCAGGGGCCTCGATGAAGCTTTCTTT.

This sequence joins TRBV5-1 and TRBJ2-2, with 11 bases that match TRBD1. Germline CDR1 reads SGHRS; CDR2 reads YFSETQ. V lost 0 bases, J lost 1 base, and 5 bases stayed unmatched. The CDR3 loop spans 18 amino acids. CDR3 coding DNA: TGCGCCAGCAGCTTGGGGACAGGGGGCACAAGGAACACCGGGGAGCTGTTTTTT. It yields the protein CASSLGTGGTRNTGELFF.

This clone was counted a single time. The chain couples TRBV5-1 to TRBJ2-1, with 10 bases aligning to TRBD1. Trimming cost V 4 bases and J 6 bases; bases outside gene matches: 7. Germline loops: CDR1 SGHRS, CDR2 YFSETQ. The length of the CDR3 is 15 residues. The CDR3 reads CASSAGTGVVNEQFF. The CDR3, as DNA: TGCGCCAGCAGCGCTGGGACAGGGGTGGTCAATGAGCAGTTCTTC.

This clone showed up just a few times. This chain uses TRBV5-4 with TRBJ2-2, with 14 bases matching TRBD2. Germline lookup yields CDR1 SGHNT and CDR2 YYREEE (reference sequence). This CDR3 has 15 residues. V gave up 5 bases and J gave up 7 bases; unmatched junction bases: 4. CDR3 in amino acids: CASSRTSGGNGELFF. The DNA of the CDR3 is TGTGCCAGCAGTAGGACTAGCGGGGGGAACGGGGAGCTGTTTTTT.

The chain recombines TRBV9 with TRBJ1-1; D unresolved. This CDR3 spans 14 amino acids. V lost 4 bases and J 1 base, leaving 11 bases between the germline ends. Per the germline V gene, CDR1 is SGDLS and CDR2 is YYNGEE. CDR3 nucleotides: TGTGCCAGCAGCCCAAGGGAGTCGAACACTGAAGCTTTCTTT. Translating gives CASSPRESNTEAFF.

The table lists this clone with a count of one. The chain has TRBV27 and TRBJ1-6; D is uncertain. Trimming left V 7 bases short and J 9 bases short, with 25 bases between. The CDR3 sequence is 17 residues long. Germline V gene data show CDR1 as MNHEY and CDR2 as SMNVEV (reference sequence). The CDR3 region has the DNA TGTGCCAGCACGTCGTTTGGGCAGTCAATGAAAGGTTCACCCCTCCACTTT. Protein: CASTSFGQSMKGSPLHF.

The chain couples TRBV11-2 to TRBJ2-3, with a weak D call TRBD2 (6 bases). This CDR3 comprises 13 residues. V dropped 5 bases and J dropped 9 bases, with 15 bases sitting between them. The germline gives CDR1 SGHAT, CDR2 FQNNGV. The CDR3 DNA reads as TGTGCCAGCAGCCCGAGCGCCGGGGGAACGCAGTATTTT. Amino acid sequence: CASSPSAGGTQYF.

V usage is TRBV20-1 and J usage is TRBJ1-2; no firm D call. The CDR3 contains 10 residues. V was shortened by 5 bases and J by 3 bases, with 4 bases between the two germline ends. Germline V gene data show CDR1 as DFQATT and CDR2 as SNEGSKA (reference sequence). The CDR3 bases are TGCAGTGCTCTTTACTATGGCTACACCTTC. Residues: CSALYYGYTF.

This rearrangement joins TRBV4-3 to TRBJ2-5; D may be TRBD2 (5 bases). Germline CDR1 and CDR2: LGHNA and YSLEER. V lost 3 bases to trimming and J lost 5 bases, with 10 bases between them. The CDR3 totals 13 residues. CDR3 in amino acids: CASSQRVGETQYF. The CDR3, as DNA: TGCGCCAGCAGCCAGAGGGTCGGCGAGACCCAGTACTTC.

In this sample, this clone turned up once. The genes are TRBV27 and TRBJ1-6, with TRBD1 identical over 7 bases. Germline assignment: CDR1 MNHEY and CDR2 SMNVEV (reference sequence). There are 16 residues in the CDR3. Germline trimming cut 5 bases from V and 7 bases from J; bases unmatched to any gene: 11. This CDR3 is CASSTYTGTDNSPLHF. CDR3 DNA: TGTGCCAGCAGTACATACACCGGGACAGACAATTCACCCCTCCACTTT.

The rearrangement joins TRBV20-1 to TRBJ2-1; D is undetermined. V lost 3 bases and J 10 bases, leaving 10 bases between the germline ends. The CDR3 runs 11 residues. CDR1 and CDR2 from the germline V gene are DFQATT and SNEGSKA (reference sequence). CDR3 loop: CSARPAGEQFF. In nucleotides, the CDR3 is TGCAGTGCTAGGCCCGCCGGGGAGCAGTTCTTC.

In nucleotides, the CDR3 is TGTGCCAGCAGTTACTATGGGACAGGTAACACTGAAGCTTTCTTT. Translated, it gives CASSYYGTGNTEAFF. V is TRBV6-6 and J is TRBJ1-1; 8 bases line up with TRBD1. There are 15 residues in the CDR3. CDR1 is MNHNY and CDR2 is SVGAGI in the germline V gene (reference sequence). The V and J ends lost 1 base and 2 bases, in that order; junction bases with no gene match: 3.

This rearrangement joins TRBV6-1 to TRBJ1-1; TRBD1 aligns across 7 bases. The length of the CDR3 is 14 residues. Losses at the gene ends were 11 bases for V and 5 bases for J; bases not matched to a gene: 14. Germline values: CDR1 MNHNS, CDR2 SASEGT. The CDR3 here is CAAPRVGGWTEAFF. The CDR3 coding sequence is TGTGCCGCTCCACGGGTAGGGGGCTGGACTGAAGCTTTCTTT.